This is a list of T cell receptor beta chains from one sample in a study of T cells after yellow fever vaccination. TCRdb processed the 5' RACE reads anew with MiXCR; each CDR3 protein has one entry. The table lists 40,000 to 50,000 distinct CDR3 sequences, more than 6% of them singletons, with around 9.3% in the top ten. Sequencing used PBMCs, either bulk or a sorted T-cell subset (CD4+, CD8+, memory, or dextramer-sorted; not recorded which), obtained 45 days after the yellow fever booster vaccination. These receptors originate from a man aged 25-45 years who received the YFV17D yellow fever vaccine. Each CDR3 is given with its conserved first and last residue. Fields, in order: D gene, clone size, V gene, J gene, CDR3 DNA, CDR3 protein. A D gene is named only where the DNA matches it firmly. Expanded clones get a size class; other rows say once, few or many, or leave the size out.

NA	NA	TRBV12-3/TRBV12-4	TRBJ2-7	TGTGCCAGCAGTCTCCGTGAGGGCCCCTACGAGCAGTACTTC	CASSLREGPYEQYF
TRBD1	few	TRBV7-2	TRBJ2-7	TGTGCCAGCAGCACGGGACAGGGGGTCGAGCAGTACTTC	CASSTGQGVEQYF
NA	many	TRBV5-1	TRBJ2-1	TGCGCCAGCAGCTCGGAGGGACCCTCGGGGCAGTTCTTC	CASSSEGPSGQFF
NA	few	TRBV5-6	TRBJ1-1	TGTGCCAGCAGCTTGGTTTCTGGGAACGAAGCTTTCTTT	CASSLVSGNEAFF
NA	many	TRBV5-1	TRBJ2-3	TGCGCCAGCGCGGTGCGGGCTAGCGGCACAGATACGCAGTATTTT	CASAVRASGTDTQYF
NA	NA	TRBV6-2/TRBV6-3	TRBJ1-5	TGTGCCAGCAGTTCAGAGTATCAGCCCCAGCATTTT	CASSSEYQPQHF
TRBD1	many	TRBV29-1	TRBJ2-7	TGCAGCGCCGGACAGGGTGTTCTCTACGAGCAGTACTTC	CSAGQGVLYEQYF
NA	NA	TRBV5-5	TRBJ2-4	TGTGCCAGCAGCCAGACCCGGACACTAGCCAAAAACATTCAGTACTTC	CASSQTRTLAKNIQYF
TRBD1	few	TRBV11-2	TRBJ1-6	TGTGCCAGCAGCTCCGGGACAGGGGGAGGGAAAGTCAATTCACCCCTCCACTTT	CASSSGTGGGKVNSPLHF
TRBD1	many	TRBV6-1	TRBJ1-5	TGTGCCAGCAGCGTTGGACAGGGATCGTTTGAGCCCCAGCATTTT	CASSVGQGSFEPQHF
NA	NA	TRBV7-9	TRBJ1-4	TGTGCCAGCAGCCGACCGGGACCCTGGGATGAAAAACTGTTTTTT	CASSRPGPWDEKLFF
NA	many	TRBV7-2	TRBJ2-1	TGTGCCAGCAGCTTAGCGGACCTCTACCATGAGCAGTTCTTC	CASSLADLYHEQFF
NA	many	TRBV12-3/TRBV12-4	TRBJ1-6	TGTGCCAGCAGTTCCCGTGAATCACCCCTCCACTTT	CASSSRESPLHF
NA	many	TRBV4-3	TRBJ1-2	TGCGCCAGCAGCCAAGGGGCGCTCGGACAGCGGGATGGCTACACCTTC	CASSQGALGQRDGYTF
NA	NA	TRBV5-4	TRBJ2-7	TGTGCCAGCAGCTTGAACGTCGGGCTCTACGAGCAGTACTTC	CASSLNVGLYEQYF
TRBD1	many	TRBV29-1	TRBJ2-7	TGCAGCGTTAGGGGGCAGATCTACGAGCAGTACTTC	CSVRGQIYEQYF
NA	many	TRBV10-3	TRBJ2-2	TGTGCCATCAATGAGGGATCGAACACCGGGGAGCTGTTTTTT	CAINEGSNTGELFF
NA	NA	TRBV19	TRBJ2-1	TGTGCCAGTAGTATTGAGGGGACAACCTACAATGAGCAGTTCTTC	CASSIEGTTYNEQFF
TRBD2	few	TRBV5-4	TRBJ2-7	TGTGCCACCGCGCTAGCGGGACCGGCTGAGCAGTACTTC	CATALAGPAEQYF
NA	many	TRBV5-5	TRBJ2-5	TGTGCCAGCAGCTTGGGCAGGGGCCTCCAAGAGACCCAGTACTTC	CASSLGRGLQETQYF
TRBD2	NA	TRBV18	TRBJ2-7	TGTGCCAGCTCACCACGGGGAGCGGGGCTTTCAACCTACGAGCAGTACTTC	CASSPRGAGLSTYEQYF
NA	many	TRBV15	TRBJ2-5	TGTGCCACCAGCAGAGATATTCATGAACAAGAGACCCAGTACTTC	CATSRDIHEQETQYF
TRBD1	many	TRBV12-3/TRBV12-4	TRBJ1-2	TGTGCCAGCAGTTCTTACAGGGGATCGGCTGGCTACACCTTC	CASSSYRGSAGYTF
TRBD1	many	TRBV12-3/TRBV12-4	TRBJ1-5	TGTGCCAGCAGTTCGGGACAGGGCAATCAGCCCCAGCATTTT	CASSSGQGNQPQHF
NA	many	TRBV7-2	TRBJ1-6	TGTGCCAGCAGTCCAGGGGCGGCGGATAATTCACCCCTCCACTTT	CASSPGAADNSPLHF
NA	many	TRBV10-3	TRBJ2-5	TGTGCCATCAGTGAGGGCGGAGCCGGGAGCCAGTACTTC	CAISEGGAGSQYF
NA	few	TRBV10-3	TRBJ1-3	TGTGCCATCCGGCCGAACTCTGGAAACACCATATATTTT	CAIRPNSGNTIYF
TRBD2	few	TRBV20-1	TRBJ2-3	TGCAGTGCTAGCGAGGCACTAGCGGGAGGAGATACGCAGTATTTT	CSASEALAGGDTQYF
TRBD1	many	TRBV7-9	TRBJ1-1	TGTGCCAGCAGCGACAGGGCCGGGGCTGAAGCTTTCTTT	CASSDRAGAEAFF
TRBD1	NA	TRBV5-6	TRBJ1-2	TGTGCCAGCAGCTGGGACAGGTATTATGGCTACACCTTC	CASSWDRYYGYTF
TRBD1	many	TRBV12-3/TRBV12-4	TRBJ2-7	TGTGCCAGCAGCCCGGGACAGGGGGCTTACGAGCAGTACTTC	CASSPGQGAYEQYF
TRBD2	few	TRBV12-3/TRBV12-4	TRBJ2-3	TGTGCCAGCAGTTTTGCGGGAGGCACAGATACGCAGTATTTT	CASSFAGGTDTQYF
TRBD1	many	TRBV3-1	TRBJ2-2	TGTGCCAGCAGCCAAGAGTCGGACAGGGTGAACACCGGGGAGCTGTTTTTT	CASSQESDRVNTGELFF
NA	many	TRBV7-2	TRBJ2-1	TGTGCCAGCAGCTTAAGAGGGGAGATACTCTATGAGCAGTTCTTC	CASSLRGEILYEQFF
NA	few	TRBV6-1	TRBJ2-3	TGTGCCAGCAAAGGATTCTGGGGCAGCACAGATACGCAGTATTTT	CASKGFWGSTDTQYF
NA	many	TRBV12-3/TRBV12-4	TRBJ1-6	TGTGCCAGCAGTTTAAGGGAGCTAAATTCACCCCTCCACTTT	CASSLRELNSPLHF
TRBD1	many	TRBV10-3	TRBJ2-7	TGTGCCACCATCCTCGGGACAGGGATCTACGAGCAGTACTTC	CATILGTGIYEQYF
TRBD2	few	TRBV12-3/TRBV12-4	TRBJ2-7	TGTGCCAGCAGTCTTCGGACTAGCGGGAGGACCTCCTACGAGCAGTACTTC	CASSLRTSGRTSYEQYF
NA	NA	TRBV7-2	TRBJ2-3	TGTGCCAGCAGCTTAGCTTCTAGCCCCATTGGTACGCAGTATTTT	CASSLASSPIGTQYF
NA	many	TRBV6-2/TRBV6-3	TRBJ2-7	TGTGCCACTGTAAGTGGGTCGGGGAGAATCAACGAGCAGTACTTC	CATVSGSGRINEQYF
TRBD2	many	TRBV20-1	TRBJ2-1	TGCAGTGCTAGGGTGGGGTATGAGCGGGAGGTCCGAGTATACAATGAGCAGTTCTTC	CSARVGYEREVRVYNEQFF
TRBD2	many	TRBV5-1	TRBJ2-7	TGCGCCAGCAGCCAGATAGTAAGCGGGAGCAACGAGCAGTACTTC	CASSQIVSGSNEQYF
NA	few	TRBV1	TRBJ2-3	TGCACCAGCAGCCATCGTAACGATGAGGGGGCGCACACAGATACGCAGTATTTT	CTSSHRNDEGAHTDTQYF
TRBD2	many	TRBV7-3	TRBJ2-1	TGTGCCAGCAGCCCCGGGGGGGGCGGGAGTTATGAGCAGTTCTTC	CASSPGGGGSYEQFF
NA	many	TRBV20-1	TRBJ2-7	TGCAGTGCTCGACGCCTTGTACCAATGCTCGACGCCTACGAGCAGTACTTC	CSARRLVPMLDAYEQYF
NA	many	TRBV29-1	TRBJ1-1	TGCAGCGCCCTTGCCCCTCCGAACACTGAAGCTTTCTTT	CSALAPPNTEAFF
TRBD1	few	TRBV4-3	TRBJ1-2	TGCGCCAGCAGCCAAAAAACAGGGGCCTCTTTCGTCTATGGCTACACCTTC	CASSQKTGASFVYGYTF
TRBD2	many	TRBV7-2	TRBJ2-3	TGTGCCAGCAGCGGGGGACTAGGAGGGAGAGATACGCAGTATTTT	CASSGGLGGRDTQYF
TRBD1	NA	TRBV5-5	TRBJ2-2	TGTGCCAGCAGCTTGAGGACAGGGTTTAGCGGGGAGCTGTTTTTT	CASSLRTGFSGELFF
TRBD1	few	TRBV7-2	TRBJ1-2	TGTGCCAGCAGCCTAAGGACAGGGGGCTCCACCTTC	CASSLRTGGSTF
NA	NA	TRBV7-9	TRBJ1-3	TGTGCCAGCAGCTTAGGACGGGGTAACTCTGGAAACACCATATATTTT	CASSLGRGNSGNTIYF